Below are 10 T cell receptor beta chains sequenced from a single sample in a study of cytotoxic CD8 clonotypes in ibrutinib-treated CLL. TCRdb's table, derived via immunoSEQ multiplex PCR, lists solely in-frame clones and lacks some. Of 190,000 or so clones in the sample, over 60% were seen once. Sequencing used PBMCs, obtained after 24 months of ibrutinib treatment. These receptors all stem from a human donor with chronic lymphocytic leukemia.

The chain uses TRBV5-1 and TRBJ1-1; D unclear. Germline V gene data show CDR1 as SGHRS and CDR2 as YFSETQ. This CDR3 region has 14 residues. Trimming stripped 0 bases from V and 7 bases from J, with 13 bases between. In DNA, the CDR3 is TGCGCCAGCAGCTTGGCGGACCCGGGTTTTGAAGCTTTCTTT. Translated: CASSLADPGFEAFF.

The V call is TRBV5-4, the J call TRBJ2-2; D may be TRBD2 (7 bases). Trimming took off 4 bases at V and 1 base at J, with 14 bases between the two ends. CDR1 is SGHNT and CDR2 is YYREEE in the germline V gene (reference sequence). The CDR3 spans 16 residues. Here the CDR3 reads CASSRGASGNTGELFF. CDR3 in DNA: TGTGCCAGCAGCAGGGGGGCTAGCGGGAACACCGGGGAGCTGTTTTTT.

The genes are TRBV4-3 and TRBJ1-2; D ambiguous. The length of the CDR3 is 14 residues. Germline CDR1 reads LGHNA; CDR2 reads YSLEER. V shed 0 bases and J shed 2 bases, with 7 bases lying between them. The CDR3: CASSQDYRNYGYTF. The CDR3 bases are TGCGCCAGCAGCCAAGATTACAGAAACTATGGCTACACCTTC.

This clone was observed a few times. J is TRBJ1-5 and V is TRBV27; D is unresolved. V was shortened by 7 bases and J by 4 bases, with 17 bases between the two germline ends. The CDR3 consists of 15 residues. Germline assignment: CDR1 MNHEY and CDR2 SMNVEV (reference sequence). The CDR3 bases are TGTGCCAGCATCATTACCGCAGGATCTAATCAGCCCCAGCATTTT. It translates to CASIITAGSNQPQHF.

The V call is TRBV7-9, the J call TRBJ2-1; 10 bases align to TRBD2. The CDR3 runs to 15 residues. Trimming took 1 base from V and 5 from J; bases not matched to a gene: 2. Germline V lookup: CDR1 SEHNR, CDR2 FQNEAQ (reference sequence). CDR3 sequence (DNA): TGTGCCAGCAGCTTAGGAGCGGGAGGGGACAATGAGCAGTTCTTC. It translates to CASSLGAGGDNEQFF.

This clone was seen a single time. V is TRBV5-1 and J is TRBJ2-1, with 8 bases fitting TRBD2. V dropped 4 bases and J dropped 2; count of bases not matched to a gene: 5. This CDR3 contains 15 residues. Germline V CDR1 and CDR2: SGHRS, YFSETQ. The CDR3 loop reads CASSMLAGAYNEQFF. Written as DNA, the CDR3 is TGCGCCAGCAGCATGCTAGCGGGCGCCTACAATGAGCAGTTCTTC.

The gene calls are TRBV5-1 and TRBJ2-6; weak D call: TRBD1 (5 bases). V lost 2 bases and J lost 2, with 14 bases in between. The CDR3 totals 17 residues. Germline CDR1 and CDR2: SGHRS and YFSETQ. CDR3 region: CASSFAFGAPGANVLTF. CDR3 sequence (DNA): TGCGCCAGCAGCTTCGCCTTTGGGGCGCCTGGGGCCAACGTCCTGACTTTC. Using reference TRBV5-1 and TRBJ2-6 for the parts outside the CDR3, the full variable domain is KAGVTQTPRYLIKTRGQQVTLSCSPISGHRSVSWYQQTPGQGLQFLFEYFSETQRNKGNFPGRFSGRQFSNSRSEMNVSTLELGDSALYLCASSFAFGAPGANVLTFGAGSRLTVL.

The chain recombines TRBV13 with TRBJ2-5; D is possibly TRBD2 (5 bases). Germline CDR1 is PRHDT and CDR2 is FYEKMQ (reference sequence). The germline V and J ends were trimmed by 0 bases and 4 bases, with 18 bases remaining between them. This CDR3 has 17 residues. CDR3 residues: CASSLGSLPKGAETQYF. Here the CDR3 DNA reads TGTGCCAGCAGCTTAGGCTCCCTCCCCAAGGGAGCAGAGACCCAGTACTTC.

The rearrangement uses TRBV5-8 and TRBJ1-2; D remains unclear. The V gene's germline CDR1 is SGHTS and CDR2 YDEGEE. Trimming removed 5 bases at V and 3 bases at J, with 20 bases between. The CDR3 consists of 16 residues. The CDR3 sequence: CASRMPSWVWDYGYTF. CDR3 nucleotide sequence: TGTGCCAGCAGAATGCCCAGTTGGGTATGGGACTATGGCTACACCTTC.

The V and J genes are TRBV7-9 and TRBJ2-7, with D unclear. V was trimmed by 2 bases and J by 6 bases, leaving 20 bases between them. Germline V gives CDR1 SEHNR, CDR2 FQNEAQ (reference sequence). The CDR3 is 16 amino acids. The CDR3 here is CASSLYFQRPPLEQYF. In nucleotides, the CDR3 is TGTGCCAGCAGCTTATATTTCCAGCGTCCCCCCCTCGAGCAGTACTTC.